This T cell receptor (beta chain) was documented in a study of blood T cell repertoires in COVID-19. This clone was detected only once. Recruits, aged roughly 18 to 95 years, lived in 25 or so US areas. Cohort assignment relied on participant-reported clinical history. This CDR3 has 14 amino acids. The trim removed 1 base at V and 6 bases at J, leaving 6 bases unmatched. Per the germline V gene, CDR1 is LGHDT and CDR2 is YNNKEL (reference sequence). Per the authors' pipeline: Quantification of nucleated cells was approximated via reference gene primer amplification. Method: immunoSEQ multiplex PCR; TCRdb's copy keeps in-frame clones and lacks some. The V and J calls and clone size are taken from that table; D and trimming were inferred from the DNA. Of fewer than 250,000 clones listed, roughly 91% were seen once; the top ten hold more than 7%.

The rearrangement joins TRBV3-1 (or the pseudogene TRBV3-2) to TRBJ2-7; 7 bases agree with TRBD2. Material: PBMCs or T cells enriched from blood (not recorded which). The TCR sequence derives from a man aged 25 to 40 in a cohort exposed to, infected with or recovered from COVID-19 (not recorded which). CDR3 coding DNA: TGTGCCAGCAGCCAAGGCGGGAGTAGGGGCGAGCAGTACTTC. Translated, it gives CASSQGGSRGEQYF.